This T cell receptor beta chain was recovered during a study of CD8 T cells in Susac syndrome. Random hexamers were used to reverse transcribe about 0.5 to 1 ug of RNA. Amplification of TCR beta CDR3 was carried out by immunoSEQ multiplex PCR, which covered 54 Vbeta and 13 Jbeta segments. In TCRdb, the immunoSEQ multiplex PCR reads were re-called with MiXCR into one record per CDR3 protein. The sample has more than 65,000 distinct CDR3 sequences; around 95% are singletons. As regards this clonotype: Its antigen is not known.

Sequencing of TCR beta was carried out in blood CD8+ and CD4+ T cells. Negative isolation was used for CD8+ and CD4+ T cells, and FACS enrichment was applied to TEMRA cells. Study results and caveats: The relatively small number of individuals in the TCR sequencing and HLA analysis was acknowledged by the study.

CDR1 and CDR2 from the germline V gene are SGDLS and YYNGEE. This CDR3 has 11 residues. V lost 3 bases and J 9 bases, leaving 7 bases between the germline ends. Material for sequencing was CD8+ T cells from PBMCs. This TCR derives from a human donor in good health. The V call is TRBV9, the J call TRBJ2-1, with D perhaps given as TRBD1 or TRBD2 (6 bases each). CDR3 coding DNA: TGTGCCAGCAGCGAGGGGGGTGAGCAGTTCTTC. Protein product: CASSEGGEQFF.